This is a list of T cell receptor beta chains from one sample in a study of T cell responses to AZD1222 COVID-19 vaccine. Libraries were prepared by immunoSEQ multiplex PCR; TCRdb keeps only in-frame clonotypes and omits some of them. The repertoire has roughly 120,000 clones, about 90% of them found once; the top ten carry 13% to 15%. The sequenced sample was peripheral blood, obtained on day 0 of AZD1222 vaccination. These receptors came from an adult in good health. The CDR3 runs from the conserved cysteine through the conserved F or W. Fields, in order: J gene, D gene, V gene, clone size, CDR3 protein, CDR3 DNA. A D gene is named only where the DNA matches it firmly. Clone size appears in some rows only: once, few, many, or a class for an expanded clone.

j_call: TRBJ2-7
d_call: .
v_call: TRBV7-9
clone_size: .
cdr3_aa: CASSSHIQIQEQYF
cdr3_nt: TGTGCCAGCAGCTCCCATATACAGATTCAAGAGCAGTACTTC

j_call: TRBJ2-1
d_call: .
v_call: TRBV2
clone_size: .
cdr3_aa: CASSPTRGRDEQFF
cdr3_nt: TGTGCCAGCAGCCCGACTAGGGGCCGGGATGAGCAGTTCTTC

j_call: TRBJ2-5
d_call: TRBD2
v_call: TRBV7-2
clone_size: .
cdr3_aa: CASSFGTSGGKTQYF
cdr3_nt: TGTGCCAGCAGCTTCGGGACTAGCGGGGGGAAGACCCAGTACTTC

j_call: TRBJ2-6
d_call: .
v_call: TRBV4-3
clone_size: .
cdr3_aa: CASSQDLPDLRGSGANVLTF
cdr3_nt: TGCGCCAGCAGCCAAGATTTACCCGACCTTCGTGGCTCTGGGGCCAACGTCCTGACTTTC

j_call: TRBJ2-1
d_call: TRBD2
v_call: TRBV7-2
clone_size: .
cdr3_aa: CASSVSGGTYNEQFF
cdr3_nt: TGTGCCAGCAGCGTTAGCGGGGGGACGTACAATGAGCAGTTCTTC

j_call: TRBJ1-2
d_call: .
v_call: TRBV9
clone_size: .
cdr3_aa: CASSVSTPGARGYTF
cdr3_nt: TGTGCCAGCAGCGTCTCCACGCCAGGGGCCCGCGGCTACACCTTC

j_call: TRBJ1-6
d_call: .
v_call: TRBV15
clone_size: once
cdr3_aa: CATSRDSPLHF
cdr3_nt: TGTGCCACCAGCAGAGATTCACCCCTCCACTTT

j_call: TRBJ2-7
d_call: .
v_call: TRBV3-1/TRBV3-2
clone_size: .
cdr3_aa: CASSQGSYEQYF
cdr3_nt: TGTGCCAGCAGCCAAGGTTCCTACGAGCAGTACTTC

j_call: TRBJ1-1
d_call: .
v_call: TRBV6-5
clone_size: .
cdr3_aa: CASGQKGTEAFF
cdr3_nt: TGTGCCAGCGGACAAAAGGGCACTGAAGCTTTCTTT

j_call: TRBJ1-6
d_call: .
v_call: TRBV5-4
clone_size: .
cdr3_aa: CASSLEGVGNSPLHF
cdr3_nt: TGTGCCAGCAGCTTGGAGGGGGTAGGTAATTCACCCCTCCACTTT

j_call: TRBJ1-2
d_call: .
v_call: TRBV5-5
clone_size: .
cdr3_aa: CASSPLAPTALYGYTF
cdr3_nt: TGTGCCAGCAGCCCGCTGGCCCCAACGGCTCTATATGGCTACACCTTC

j_call: TRBJ1-1
d_call: TRBD1
v_call: TRBV19
clone_size: .
cdr3_aa: CASSNQGDTEAFF
cdr3_nt: TGTGCCAGTAGTAACCAGGGGGACACTGAAGCTTTCTTT

j_call: TRBJ1-5
d_call: .
v_call: TRBV4-1
clone_size: .
cdr3_aa: CASSQVAGDNQPQHF
cdr3_nt: TGCGCCAGCAGCCAAGTTGCCGGCGACAATCAGCCCCAGCATTTT

j_call: TRBJ1-5
d_call: .
v_call: TRBV20-1
clone_size: once
cdr3_aa: CSASYGTAVRGGGNQPQHF
cdr3_nt: TGCAGTGCTAGTTACGGGACTGCAGTCAGAGGTGGGGGCAATCAGCCCCAGCATTTT

j_call: TRBJ1-4
d_call: .
v_call: TRBV6-2/TRBV6-3
clone_size: .
cdr3_aa: CASSYTGTAEKLFF
cdr3_nt: TGTGCCAGCAGTTACACCGGGACGGCCGAAAAACTGTTTTTT

j_call: TRBJ1-6
d_call: .
v_call: TRBV28
clone_size: .
cdr3_aa: CASSLSTGSRALHF
cdr3_nt: TGTGCCAGCAGCCTCTCCACAGGGAGTAGAGCCCTCCACTTT

j_call: TRBJ1-1
d_call: .
v_call: TRBV4-3
clone_size: .
cdr3_aa: CASSQAGSGLWNTEAFF
cdr3_nt: TGCGCCAGCAGCCAAGCCGGCTCCGGTCTTTGGAACACTGAAGCTTTCTTT

j_call: TRBJ1-2
d_call: TRBD1
v_call: TRBV4-1
clone_size: .
cdr3_aa: CASSQAWDRVRYGYTF
cdr3_nt: TGCGCCAGCAGCCAAGCCTGGGACAGGGTTAGGTATGGCTACACCTTC

j_call: TRBJ2-1
d_call: TRBD2
v_call: TRBV5-1
clone_size: .
cdr3_aa: CASSSEPGLAYNEQFF
cdr3_nt: TGCGCCAGCAGCTCAGAACCGGGACTAGCGTACAATGAGCAGTTCTTC

j_call: TRBJ2-7
d_call: .
v_call: TRBV27
clone_size: .
cdr3_aa: CASSMVGGENEQYF
cdr3_nt: TGTGCCAGCAGTATGGTAGGGGGGGAAAACGAGCAGTACTTC

j_call: TRBJ2-5
d_call: TRBD2
v_call: TRBV4-3
clone_size: .
cdr3_aa: CASSQDWTSEETQYF
cdr3_nt: TGCGCCAGCAGCCAAGATTGGACTAGTGAGGAGACCCAGTACTTC

j_call: TRBJ2-1
d_call: .
v_call: TRBV6-1
clone_size: .
cdr3_aa: CASSEDSTWGNEQFF
cdr3_nt: TGTGCCAGCAGTGAGGATTCCACCTGGGGCAATGAGCAGTTCTTC

j_call: TRBJ2-7
d_call: .
v_call: TRBV3-1/TRBV3-2
clone_size: .
cdr3_aa: CASSHGDREGYEQYF
cdr3_nt: TGTGCCAGCAGCCATGGCGACAGGGAGGGCTACGAGCAGTACTTC

j_call: TRBJ2-7
d_call: TRBD2
v_call: TRBV28
clone_size: .
cdr3_aa: CASSFQYRGGLAAKSEQYF
cdr3_nt: TGTGCCAGCAGTTTTCAGTACAGGGGAGGACTAGCGGCGAAAAGCGAGCAGTACTTC